This T cell receptor beta chain is from a study of response to subunit inactivated influenza vaccine. Study-level points and caveats: After each seasonal influenza vaccination, few new T cells are recruited, the authors suggested.

Remarks on this clonotype: Its antigen is currently unknown.

A single record per CDR3 protein comes from TCRdb applying MiXCR to the RT-PCR reads. The sample lists under 850,000 distinct CDR3 sequences, about 18% occurring once. The CDR3 totals 13 residues. V lost 6 bases to trimming and J lost 7 bases; unmatched junction nucleotides: 8. The germline V gene has CDR1 MNHNS and CDR2 SASEGT. This clonotype was obtained from a man over 45 who received an inactivated influenza vaccine. Source: PBMCs from blood, taken roughly 5 days after vaccination. The V gene is TRBV6-1, the J gene TRBJ2-7, with 8 bases fitting TRBD1. CDR3 amino acids: CASRQTGVEEQYF. The CDR3 nucleotides are TGTGCCAGCAGACAGACAGGGGTGGAAGAGCAGTACTTC.